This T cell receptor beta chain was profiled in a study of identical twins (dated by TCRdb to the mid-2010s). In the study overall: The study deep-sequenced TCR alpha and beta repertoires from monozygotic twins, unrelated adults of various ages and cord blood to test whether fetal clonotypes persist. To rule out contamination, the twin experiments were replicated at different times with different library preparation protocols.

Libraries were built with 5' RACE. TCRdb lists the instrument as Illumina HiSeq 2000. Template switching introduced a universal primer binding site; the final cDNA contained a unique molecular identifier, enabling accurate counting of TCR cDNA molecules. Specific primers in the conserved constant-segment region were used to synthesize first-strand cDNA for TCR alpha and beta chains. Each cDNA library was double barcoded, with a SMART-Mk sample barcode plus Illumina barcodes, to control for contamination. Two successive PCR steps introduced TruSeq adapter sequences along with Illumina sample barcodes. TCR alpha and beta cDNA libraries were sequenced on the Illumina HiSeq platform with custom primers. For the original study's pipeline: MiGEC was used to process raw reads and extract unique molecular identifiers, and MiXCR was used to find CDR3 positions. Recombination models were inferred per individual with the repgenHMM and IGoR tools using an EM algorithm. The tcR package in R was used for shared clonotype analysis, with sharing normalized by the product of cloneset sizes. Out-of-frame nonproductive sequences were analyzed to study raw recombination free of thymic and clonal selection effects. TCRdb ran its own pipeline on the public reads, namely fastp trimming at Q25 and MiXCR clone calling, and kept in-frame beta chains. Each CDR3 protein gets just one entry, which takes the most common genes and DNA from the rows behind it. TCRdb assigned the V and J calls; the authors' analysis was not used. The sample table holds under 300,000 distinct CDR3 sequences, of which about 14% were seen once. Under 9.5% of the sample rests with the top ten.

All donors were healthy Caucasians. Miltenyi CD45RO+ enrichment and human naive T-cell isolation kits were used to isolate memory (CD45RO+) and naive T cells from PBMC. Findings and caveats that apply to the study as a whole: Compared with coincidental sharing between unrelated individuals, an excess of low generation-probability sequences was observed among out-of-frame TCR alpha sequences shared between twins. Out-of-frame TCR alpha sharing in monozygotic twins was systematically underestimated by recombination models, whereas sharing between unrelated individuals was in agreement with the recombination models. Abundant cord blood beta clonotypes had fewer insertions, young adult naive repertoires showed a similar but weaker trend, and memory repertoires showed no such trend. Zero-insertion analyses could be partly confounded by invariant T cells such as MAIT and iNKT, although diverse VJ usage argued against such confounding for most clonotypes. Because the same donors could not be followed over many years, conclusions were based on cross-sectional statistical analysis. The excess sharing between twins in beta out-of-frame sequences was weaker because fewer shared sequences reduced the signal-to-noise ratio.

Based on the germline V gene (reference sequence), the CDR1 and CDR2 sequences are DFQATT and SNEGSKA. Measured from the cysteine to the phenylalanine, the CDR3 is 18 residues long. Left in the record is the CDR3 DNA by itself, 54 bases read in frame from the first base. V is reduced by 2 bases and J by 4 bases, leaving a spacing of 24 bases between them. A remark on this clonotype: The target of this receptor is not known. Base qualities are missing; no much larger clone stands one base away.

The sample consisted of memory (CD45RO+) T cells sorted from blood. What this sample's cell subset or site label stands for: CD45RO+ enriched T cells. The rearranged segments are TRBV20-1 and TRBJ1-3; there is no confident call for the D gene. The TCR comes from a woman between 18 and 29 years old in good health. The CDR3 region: CSARPIGSLISRGNTIYF. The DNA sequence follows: TGCAGTGCTAGACCGATAGGCAGTTTAATATCGAGAGGAAACACCATATATTTT.